The clone carrying this T cell receptor beta chain has more than one count but fewer than ten. Its antigen is currently unknown. The sample comes from a study of identical twins. Study-level results: Invariant MAIT and iNKT cells are populations that could partly confound zero-insertion analyses. While abundant cord blood beta clonotypes carried fewer insertions, memory repertoires showed no such pattern.

Germline CDR1 reads KGHDR; CDR2 reads SFDVKD. The CDR3 is 14 amino acids. The V end lost 4 bases, the J end lost 6 bases, and 12 bases lay between the germline ends. TCRdb reanalysed the 5' RACE reads using MiXCR and keeps one entry per CDR3 protein. There are 510,000 or so distinct CDR3 sequences in the sample; 12% to 15% occur only once, and roughly 0.43% lies in the top ten. These data also featured in a second study, about yellow fever vaccine responses in identical twins. That paper notes: After vaccination, twins' T cell response reportedly seemed partly convergent, partly personalized.

The sequenced sample was CD4+ T cells sorted from blood. This TCR derives from a woman between 18 and 29 years old in good health. The chain links TRBV24-1 to TRBJ2-1; D uncertain. CDR3 in amino acids: CATSEPGRFNEQFF. Written as DNA, the CDR3 is TGTGCCACCAGTGAGCCCGGACGGTTCAATGAGCAGTTCTTC.